These T cell receptor beta chains were read from a single sample in a study of cytomegalovirus exposure and HLA in healthy donors. Sequencing used immunoSEQ multiplex PCR; TCRdb keeps in-frame clones, though not all of them. The table has approximately 110,000 clones, approximately 73% seen once. The sample was PBMCs. These receptor sequences come from a man in his fifties or sixties in good health and CMV-seropositive. CDR3s include the opening cysteine and the closing phenylalanine or tryptophan. D genes are given only for firm matches. Only part of the rows carry a size: once, few, many, or a class if the clone is expanded.

V gene,clone size,D gene,J gene,CDR3 protein,CDR3 DNA
TRBV19,-,TRBD2,TRBJ2-1,CASRTSGGYNEQFF,TGTGCCAGCCGAACTAGCGGCGGATACAATGAGCAGTTCTTC
TRBV11-2,few,TRBD1,TRBJ1-6,CASSNTDRSSPLHF,TGTGCCAGCAGTAATACGGACAGGTCTTCACCCCTCCACTTT
TRBV5-1,-,-,TRBJ1-4,CASSVDLEKLFF,TGCGCCAGCAGCGTGGATCTTGAAAAACTGTTTTTT
TRBV30,-,-,TRBJ1-5,CAWGGQGNQPQHF,TGTGCCTGGGGAGGCCAAGGGAATCAGCCCCAGCATTTT
TRBV18,-,-,TRBJ1-1,CASSPPREAGEAFF,TGTGCCAGCTCACCGCCTCGGGAGGCGGGTGAAGCTTTCTTT
TRBV5-1,once,-,TRBJ2-2,CASRSGGEKAGELFF,TGCGCCAGCCGTTCGGGGGGCGAAAAAGCCGGGGAGCTGTTTTTT
TRBV5-6,-,-,TRBJ1-6,CASSFVLNSNSPLHF,TGTGCCAGCAGCTTTGTCCTCAATAGTAATTCACCCCTCCACTTT
TRBV15,-,TRBD2,TRBJ2-5,CATSNELADGMGQYF,TGTGCCACCAGCAACGAACTAGCGGACGGAATGGGCCAGTACTTC
TRBV18,once,TRBD1,TRBJ1-1,CASSPSRGKTVEAFF,TGTGCCAGCTCACCTTCCAGGGGGAAGACGGTTGAAGCTTTCTTT
TRBV7-8,-,-,TRBJ2-2,CASSSLRQGNTGELFF,TGTGCCAGCAGCTCCTTGAGGCAGGGCAACACCGGGGAGCTGTTTTTT
TRBV10-3,-,-,TRBJ2-3,CAISPGPTGTDTQYF,TGTGCCATCAGCCCGGGACCCACAGGGACAGATACGCAGTATTTT
TRBV28,-,-,TRBJ1-5,CASSLRENQPQHF,TGTGCCAGCAGTTTAAGGGAGAATCAGCCCCAGCATTTT
TRBV30,-,-,TRBJ1-1,CAWSGAGAEAFF,TGTGCCTGGAGTGGGGCAGGGGCTGAAGCTTTCTTT
TRBV7-8,-,-,TRBJ1-4,CASSQGRGLRSEKLFF,TGTGCCAGCAGCCAGGGGAGGGGGTTAAGGAGTGAAAAACTGTTTTTT
TRBV21-1,-,-,TRBJ1-1,CASCHGQGRTEAFF,TGTGCCAGCTGCCATGGACAGGGGCGGACTGAAGCTTTCTTT
TRBV23-1,few,-,TRBJ2-3,CALTSSTDTQYF,TGCGCCCTGACTTCTAGCACAGATACGCAGTATTTT
TRBV9,-,-,TRBJ2-1,CASTKGSFGNEQFF,TGTGCCAGCACCAAGGGGTCTTTTGGCAATGAGCAGTTCTTC
TRBV2,-,-,TRBJ2-1,CASRADGLYNEQFF,TGTGCCAGCAGGGCGGATGGACTTTACAATGAGCAGTTCTTC
TRBV6-1,few,-,TRBJ2-7,CASSESYEQYF,TGTGCCAGCAGTGAGAGTTACGAGCAGTACTTC
TRBV6-1,once,-,TRBJ1-1,CASSEQGGTEAFF,TGTGCCAGCAGTGAACAGGGAGGCACTGAAGCTTTCTTT
TRBV30,-,TRBD2,TRBJ2-1,CAWRRGGAGEQFF,TGTGCCTGGAGGCGGGGGGGGGCAGGGGAGCAGTTCTTC
TRBV5-4,-,-,TRBJ1-2,CASSLNSDYGYTF,TGTGCCAGCAGCTTGAACAGTGACTATGGCTACACCTTC
TRBV10-2,once,-,TRBJ1-2,CASSDVLAGNYGYTF,TGCGCCAGCAGTGATGTTTTGGCGGGGAACTATGGCTACACCTTC
TRBV9,-,TRBD1,TRBJ2-5,CASSPTLQGIQETQYF,TGTGCCAGCAGCCCTACCCTACAGGGGATCCAAGAGACCCAGTACTTC
TRBV5-1,-,-,TRBJ2-7,CASSPGQAGDEQYF,TGCGCCAGCAGCCCCGGACAAGCCGGCGACGAGCAGTACTTC
TRBV9,-,-,TRBJ1-4,CASSSREGRSEKLFF,TGTGCCAGCAGTTCACGAGAGGGGAGGTCTGAAAAACTGTTTTTT
TRBV10-1,few,-,TRBJ1-1,CASRGGRQTEAFF,TGCGCCAGCAGGGGAGGGCGGCAAACTGAAGCTTTCTTT
TRBV6-1,few,-,TRBJ1-6,CASSDDGRQSQKYYSPLHF,TGTGCCAGCAGTGACGATGGCCGACAGTCACAAAAATACTATTCACCCCTCCACTTT